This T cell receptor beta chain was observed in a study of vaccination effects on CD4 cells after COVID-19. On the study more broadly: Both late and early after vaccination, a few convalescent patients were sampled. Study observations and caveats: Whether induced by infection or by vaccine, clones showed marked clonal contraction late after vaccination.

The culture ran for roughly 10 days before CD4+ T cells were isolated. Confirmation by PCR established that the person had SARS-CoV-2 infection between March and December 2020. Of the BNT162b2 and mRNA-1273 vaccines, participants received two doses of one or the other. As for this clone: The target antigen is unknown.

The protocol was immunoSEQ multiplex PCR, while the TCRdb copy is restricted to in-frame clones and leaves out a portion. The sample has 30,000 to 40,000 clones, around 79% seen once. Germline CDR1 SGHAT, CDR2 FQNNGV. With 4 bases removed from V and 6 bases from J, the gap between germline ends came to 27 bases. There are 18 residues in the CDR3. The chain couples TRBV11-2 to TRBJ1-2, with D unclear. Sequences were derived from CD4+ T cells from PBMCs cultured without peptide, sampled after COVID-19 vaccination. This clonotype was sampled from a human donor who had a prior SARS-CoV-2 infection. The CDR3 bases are TGTGCCAGCAGCTACACCCGCGTTAGGGTGACGACGAACCATGGCTACACCTTC. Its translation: CASSYTRVRVTTNHGYTF.